Listed below are T cell receptor beta chains from one sample, sequenced in a study of cytomegalovirus exposure and HLA in healthy donors. The repertoire was sequenced with immunoSEQ multiplex PCR; TCRdb's copy has only in-frame clones and lacks some. This sample has more than 150,000 clones; under 80% occur once, and the top ten carry around 2.3%. Sequenced input: PBMCs. These receptors were collected from a woman aged 30 to 39 in good health and CMV-seropositive. Each CDR3 is given with its conserved first and last residue. Each record gives: clone size, V gene, D gene, J gene, CDR3 protein, CDR3 DNA. The D gene is left open where the match is weak. Clone size appears in some rows only: once, few, many, or a class for an expanded clone.

clone size: .
V gene: TRBV7-9
D gene: .
J gene: TRBJ2-5
CDR3 protein: CASSPSGQKGFGGQYF
CDR3 DNA: TGTGCCAGCAGCCCTTCGGGACAGAAGGGTTTTGGGGGGCAGTACTTC

clone size: .
V gene: TRBV13
D gene: .
J gene: TRBJ2-5
CDR3 protein: CASSASRGETQYF
CDR3 DNA: TGTGCCAGCAGCGCGTCTAGGGGGGAGACCCAGTACTTC

clone size: .
V gene: TRBV6-4
D gene: .
J gene: TRBJ2-2
CDR3 protein: CASSDSSDTGELFF
CDR3 DNA: TGTGCCAGCAGTGACTCGTCGGACACCGGGGAGCTGTTTTTT

clone size: once
V gene: TRBV4-3
D gene: .
J gene: TRBJ1-6
CDR3 protein: CASSQDAGAGGSPLHF
CDR3 DNA: TGCGCCAGCAGCCAAGATGCAGGGGCTGGGGGTTCACCCCTCCACTTT

clone size: few
V gene: TRBV28
D gene: .
J gene: TRBJ1-2
CDR3 protein: CASSSSGFYGYTF
CDR3 DNA: .

clone size: few
V gene: TRBV7-9
D gene: TRBD1
J gene: TRBJ1-1
CDR3 protein: CASSLLGRTGGNTEAFF
CDR3 DNA: TGTGCCAGCAGCTTACTGGGTCGGACAGGGGGCAACACTGAAGCTTTCTTT

clone size: .
V gene: TRBV28
D gene: TRBD1
J gene: TRBJ2-3
CDR3 protein: CASSFPGQGLNTQYF
CDR3 DNA: TGTGCCAGCAGTTTCCCGGGACAGGGGTTGAATACGCAGTATTTT

clone size: .
V gene: TRBV18
D gene: TRBD1
J gene: TRBJ2-7
CDR3 protein: CASSPDRGSYEQYF
CDR3 DNA: TGTGCCAGCTCACCAGACAGGGGTTCCTACGAGCAGTACTTC

clone size: .
V gene: TRBV10-3
D gene: .
J gene: TRBJ2-2
CDR3 protein: CASSYARTGELFF
CDR3 DNA: TGTGCCAGCAGTTACGCACGGACCGGGGAGCTGTTTTTT

clone size: .
V gene: TRBV6-1
D gene: .
J gene: TRBJ2-4
CDR3 protein: CASSPGIAKNIQYF
CDR3 DNA: TGTGCCAGCAGCCCGGGAATAGCCAAAAACATTCAGTACTTC

clone size: .
V gene: TRBV28
D gene: TRBD1
J gene: TRBJ2-5
CDR3 protein: CVSSGRQGGQETQYF
CDR3 DNA: TGTGTCAGCAGTGGGCGACAGGGGGGCCAAGAGACCCAGTACTTC

clone size: .
V gene: TRBV9
D gene: TRBD2
J gene: TRBJ2-3
CDR3 protein: CASSELAVFTDTQYF
CDR3 DNA: TGTGCCAGCAGCGAACTAGCGGTATTCACAGATACGCAGTATTTT

clone size: .
V gene: TRBV4-2
D gene: .
J gene: TRBJ1-2
CDR3 protein: CASSQLGAGYGYTF
CDR3 DNA: TGTGCCAGCAGCCAACTTGGGGCCGGCTATGGCTACACCTTC

clone size: once
V gene: TRBV9
D gene: TRBD2
J gene: TRBJ2-1
CDR3 protein: CASSVGDRRGGHEQFF
CDR3 DNA: TGTGCCAGCAGCGTAGGGGATCGGCGGGGGGGCCATGAGCAGTTCTTC

clone size: .
V gene: TRBV15
D gene: TRBD2
J gene: TRBJ2-1
CDR3 protein: CATSRERTSVEQFF
CDR3 DNA: TGTGCCACCAGCAGAGAAAGGACTAGCGTTGAGCAGTTCTTC

clone size: .
V gene: TRBV7-9
D gene: .
J gene: TRBJ2-3
CDR3 protein: CASSPTTDTQYF
CDR3 DNA: TGTGCCAGCAGCCCAACAACAGATACGCAGTATTTT

clone size: once
V gene: TRBV6-5
D gene: .
J gene: TRBJ1-3
CDR3 protein: CASSSAGNTIYF
CDR3 DNA: TGTGCCAGCAGTTCAGCTGGAAACACCATATATTTT

clone size: .
V gene: TRBV5-4
D gene: .
J gene: TRBJ1-2
CDR3 protein: CASSVDRNYGYTF
CDR3 DNA: TGTGCCAGCAGCGTGGACAGAAACTATGGCTACACCTTC

clone size: .
V gene: TRBV10-3
D gene: TRBD1
J gene: TRBJ2-7
CDR3 protein: CAINRSGTGGTYEQYF
CDR3 DNA: TGTGCCATCAACCGATCCGGGACAGGGGGGACCTACGAGCAGTACTTC

clone size: .
V gene: TRBV13
D gene: .
J gene: TRBJ2-7
CDR3 protein: CASRPLDRSSYEQYF
CDR3 DNA: TGTGCCAGCCGACCGCTCGACAGGTCCTCCTACGAGCAGTACTTC

clone size: .
V gene: TRBV5-1
D gene: .
J gene: TRBJ2-7
CDR3 protein: CASRPGQGNEQYF
CDR3 DNA: TGCGCCAGCCGACCGGGACAAGGCAACGAGCAGTACTTC

clone size: .
V gene: TRBV7-2
D gene: TRBD2
J gene: TRBJ2-4
CDR3 protein: CASSSPSGGYIQYF
CDR3 DNA: TGTGCCAGCAGCTCCCCTAGCGGGGGTTACATTCAGTACTTC

clone size: .
V gene: TRBV6-6
D gene: TRBD1
J gene: TRBJ1-6
CDR3 protein: CASKEGYRGPSPLHF
CDR3 DNA: TGTGCCAGCAAAGAAGGATACAGGGGCCCTTCACCCCTCCACTTT

clone size: few
V gene: TRBV7-6
D gene: TRBD2
J gene: TRBJ2-1
CDR3 protein: CASSLRTSGGPPANEQFF
CDR3 DNA: TGTGCCAGCAGCTTACGGACTAGCGGGGGACCCCCCGCGAATGAGCAGTTCTTC

clone size: .
V gene: TRBV5-4
D gene: TRBD1
J gene: TRBJ2-3
CDR3 protein: CASSLGTGGTDTQYF
CDR3 DNA: TGTGCCAGCAGCTTGGGGACAGGGGGCACAGATACGCAGTATTTT

clone size: .
V gene: TRBV5-1
D gene: TRBD1
J gene: TRBJ2-6
CDR3 protein: CASSGGQGAAGANVLTF
CDR3 DNA: TGCGCCAGCAGCGGGGGACAGGGGGCGGCTGGGGCCAACGTCCTGACTTTC

clone size: .
V gene: TRBV1
D gene: .
J gene: TRBJ2-3
CDR3 protein: CTSSLKRLDTQYF
CDR3 DNA: TGCACCAGCAGCCTCAAGAGGTTGGATACGCAGTATTTT

clone size: once
V gene: TRBV4-1
D gene: TRBD2
J gene: TRBJ2-3
CDR3 protein: CASSQDGTGGPDTQYF
CDR3 DNA: TGCGCCAGCAGCCAAGATGGGACGGGGGGGCCGGATACGCAGTATTTT

clone size: .
V gene: TRBV19
D gene: .
J gene: TRBJ2-6
CDR3 protein: CASSTDRSTNVLTF
CDR3 DNA: TGTGCCAGTAGTACCGACAGGAGCACCAACGTCCTGACTTTC

clone size: .
V gene: TRBV7-2
D gene: .
J gene: TRBJ1-6
CDR3 protein: CASSLVQLNSPLHF
CDR3 DNA: TGTGCCAGCAGCTTAGTTCAGTTAAATTCACCCCTCCACTTT

clone size: .
V gene: TRBV11-2
D gene: TRBD2
J gene: TRBJ2-2
CDR3 protein: CASSPGYKQAGGPGELFF
CDR3 DNA: TGTGCCAGCAGCCCAGGTTATAAACAAGCGGGGGGGCCCGGGGAGCTGTTTTTT

clone size: .
V gene: TRBV7-9
D gene: TRBD1
J gene: TRBJ1-1
CDR3 protein: CSSSLGGQGMGTEAFF
CDR3 DNA: TGTTCCAGCAGCTTAGGCGGACAGGGGATGGGCACTGAAGCTTTCTTT

clone size: .
V gene: TRBV10-3
D gene: TRBD1
J gene: TRBJ2-5
CDR3 protein: CAIGTGTGGVGETQYF
CDR3 DNA: TGTGCCATCGGGACCGGGACAGGGGGCGTAGGCGAGACCCAGTACTTC

clone size: .
V gene: TRBV9
D gene: .
J gene: TRBJ2-3
CDR3 protein: CASSPGGEPTDTQYF
CDR3 DNA: TGTGCCAGCTCTCCGGGTGGGGAGCCCACAGATACGCAGTATTTT

clone size: .
V gene: TRBV15
D gene: .
J gene: TRBJ2-2
CDR3 protein: CATSRRGGNTGELFF
CDR3 DNA: TGTGCCACCAGCAGGAGGGGGGGAAACACCGGGGAGCTGTTTTTT

clone size: .
V gene: TRBV11-3
D gene: .
J gene: TRBJ2-1
CDR3 protein: CASSLVFGQLYNEQFF
CDR3 DNA: TGTGCCAGCAGCTTAGTCTTTGGGCAGCTTTACAATGAGCAGTTCTTC

clone size: few
V gene: TRBV5-8
D gene: .
J gene: TRBJ1-2
CDR3 protein: CASSLGLSPLRNGYTF
CDR3 DNA: TGTGCCAGCAGCTTGGGCTTGTCGCCACTGAGGAATGGCTACACCTTC